These 25 T cell receptor beta chains share one sample of origin, sequenced in a study of blood T cell repertoires in COVID-19. Using immunoSEQ multiplex PCR, the repertoire was profiled, and TCRdb retains in-frame clones only, with some absent. Found here are under 250,000 clones, 86% of them singletons; the top ten hold roughly 12%. Sequenced input: peripheral blood. Receptor source: a man aged 45-65 years with COVID-19, enrolled during active disease.

Turning to this clone: The junction and the germline gene differ at one end; a read error may be behind it. The chain combines TRBV7-7 with TRBJ2-2; the match to TRBD1 covers 7 bases. Germline assignment: CDR1 SSHAT and CDR2 FNYEAQ (reference sequence). This CDR3 comprises 15 residues. The CDR3 spells CASSLAQGSTGELFF. CDR3 coding DNA: TGTGCTAGCAGCTTAGCACAGGGGTCCACCGGGGAGCTGTTTTTT.

This chain uses TRBV19 with TRBJ1-5, with TRBD1 as a possible D gene (6 bases). Germline CDR1 reads LNHDA; CDR2 reads SQIVND (reference sequence). The CDR3 totals 14 residues. V dropped 4 bases and J dropped 5 bases, with 12 bases sitting between them. The CDR3 region is CASSKAGAYQPQHF. CDR3 DNA: TGTGCCAGTAGTAAGGCAGGGGCGTATCAGCCCCAGCATTTT. Supplemented by reference TRBV19 and TRBJ1-5, the full variable domain reads DGGITQSPKYLFRKEGQNVTLSCEQNLNHDAMYWYRQDPGQGLRLIYYSQIVNDFQKGDIAEGYSVSREKKESFPLTVTSAQKNPTAFYLCASSKAGAYQPQHFGDGTRLSIL.

The rearrangement links TRBV5-1 to TRBJ2-2, with 9 bases that match TRBD1. The CDR3 has 16 amino acids. Unmatched junction bases numbered 6, after V lost 2 bases and J lost 4 bases. From germline, CDR1 is SGHRS and CDR2 YFSETQ. The chain's CDR3 is CASSLQGARSTGELFF. The CDR3 bases are TGCGCCAGCAGCTTACAGGGGGCAAGGAGCACCGGGGAGCTGTTTTTT.

The V call is TRBV5-6, the J call TRBJ2-2, with 11 bases lining up with TRBD1. This CDR3 contains 15 residues. Per germline, CDR1 SGHDT and CDR2 YYEEEE. V lost 4 bases, J lost 3 bases, and 2 bases stayed unmatched. CDR3: CASSPGQGDTGELFF. As DNA, the CDR3 is TGTGCCAGCAGCCCGGGACAGGGGGACACCGGGGAGCTGTTTTTT.

The gene calls are TRBV5-1 and TRBJ2-2, with TRBD1 matching 7 bases. After removal of 8 bases from V and 4 bases from J, the junction contained 5 bases not matched to a gene. The CDR3 runs 13 residues. In germline, CDR1 is SGHRS, CDR2 YFSETQ. CDR3 in DNA: TGCGCCAGTCTACAGGGGACCACCGGGGAGCTGTTTTTT. Translating gives CASLQGTTGELFF.

V usage is TRBV11-2 and J usage is TRBJ2-6, with D tentatively TRBD2 (6 bases). Between the trimmed V and J ends, which lost 5 bases and 3 bases, there was a span of 11 bases. This CDR3 is built from 15 residues. CDR1 is SGHAT and CDR2 is FQNNGV in the germline V gene. The CDR3 here is CASSGGAGGANVLTF. DNA for the CDR3: TGTGCCAGCAGCGGCGGGGCAGGTGGGGCCAACGTCCTGACTTTC.

The chain carries TRBV2 and TRBJ1-5, with a tentative D call TRBD1 (5 bases). CDR1 SNHLY and CDR2 FYNNEI come from the germline V gene. The CDR3 is 17 amino acids. Trimming stripped 6 bases from V and 0 bases from J, with 18 bases between. CDR3 protein: CASRNEEGTFSNQPQHF. The CDR3 DNA is TGTGCCAGCAGGAACGAGGAGGGGACCTTTAGCAATCAGCCCCAGCATTTT. The variable domain in full, with the rest retrieved from reference TRBV2 and TRBJ1-5, is EPEVTQTPSHQVTQMGQEVILRCVPISNHLYFYWYRQILGQKVEFLVSFYNNEISEKSEIFDDQFSVERPDGSNFTLKIRSTKLEDSAMYFCASRNEEGTFSNQPQHFGDGTRLSIL.

This chain links TRBV3-1 (or the pseudogene TRBV3-2) with TRBJ1-1; no definite D call. V dropped 1 base and J dropped 1 base, with 10 bases sitting between them. CDR1 is LGHDT and CDR2 is YNNKEL in the germline V gene (reference sequence). The CDR3 spans 15 residues. CDR3 sequence: CASSQAAGRNTEAFF. The CDR3 DNA reads TGTGCCAGCAGCCAAGCGGCGGGGAGGAACACTGAAGCTTTCTTT.

The V gene is TRBV15, the J gene TRBJ2-1; TRBD2 agrees at 8 bases. The CDR3 has 15 residues. Trimming at V came to 3 bases and at J to 5 bases, leaving 6 bases not matched to a gene. Looked up from germline, CDR1 is LNHNV and CDR2 is YYDKDF (reference sequence). CDR3 coding DNA: TGTGCCACCAGCAGGAGCGGGGGAGCTAACAATGAGCAGTTCTTC. Protein: CATSRSGGANNEQFF. The full variable domain, in which reference TRBV15 and TRBJ2-1 provide the parts outside the CDR3, is DAMVIQNPRYQVTQFGKPVTLSCSQTLNHNVMYWYQQKSSQAPKLLFHYYDKDFNNEADTPDNFQSRRPNTSFCFLDIRSPGLGDTAMYLCATSRSGGANNEQFFGPGTRLTVL.

V usage is TRBV9 and J usage is TRBJ2-7; TRBD2 agrees at 7 bases. V lost 4 bases to trimming and J lost 2 bases; unmatched junction nucleotides: 9. Germline CDR1 is SGDLS and CDR2 is YYNGEE. There are 15 residues in the CDR3. CDR3 nucleotide sequence: TGTGCCAGCAGCCCATGGACTAGTTCGGCCTACGAGCAGTACTTC. Encoded protein: CASSPWTSSAYEQYF.

The chain joins TRBV12-3 or TRBV12-4 to TRBJ1-5, with 8 bases that match TRBD1. The CDR3 loop spans 13 amino acids. The V gene end was trimmed by 8 bases and the J gene end by 2 bases; junction bases not matched to a gene: 2. The CDR3 DNA reads TGTGCCAGCGGACAGGGTGGCAATCAGCCCCAGCATTTT. Translated: CASGQGGNQPQHF.

This chain uses TRBV9 with TRBJ2-3, with D unclear. V lost 0 bases and J 1 base, leaving 18 bases between the germline ends. The V gene's germline CDR1 is SGDLS and CDR2 YYNGEE. The CDR3 consists of 18 residues. CDR3 bases: TGTGCCAGCAGCGTAGGCCCCAGGTTAGATAGTCGCACAGATACGCAGTATTTT. This encodes CASSVGPRLDSRTDTQYF.

This chain links TRBV19 with TRBJ1-2; 8 nucleotides line up with TRBD1. Germline-derived CDR1 and CDR2 are LNHDA and SQIVND (reference sequence). Trimming took 1 base from V and 4 from J; bases not matched to a gene: 8. There are 16 residues in the CDR3. CDR3 coding DNA: TGTGCCAGTAGTATAGCCCCGGGCAGGGGGCTCTATGGCTACACCTTC. This translates into CASSIAPGRGLYGYTF.

The chain has TRBV3-1 (or the pseudogene TRBV3-2) and TRBJ1-2; TRBD1 might be the D (5 bases). Germline CDR1 and CDR2: LGHDT and YNNKEL (reference sequence). The CDR3 totals 14 residues. With 3 bases removed from V and 8 bases from J, the gap between germline ends came to 16 bases. The CDR3 spells CASSHSGSEGGYTF. The CDR3 coding sequence is TGTGCCAGCAGCCATTCAGGGTCCGAAGGAGGCTACACCTTC.

This chain connects TRBV10-3 to TRBJ1-1, with D possibly being TRBD1 (5 bases). The CDR3 loop spans 16 amino acids. Germline CDR1 is ENHRY and CDR2 is SYGVKD. V lost 2 bases to trimming and J lost 0 bases, with 13 bases between them. CDR3: CAISEPGGRMNTEAFF. For the CDR3, the DNA is TGTGCCATCAGTGAGCCCGGGGGACGCATGAACACTGAAGCTTTCTTT.

V usage is TRBV28 and J usage is TRBJ1-5; D is possibly TRBD1 (6 bases). CDR3 length equals 14 residues. V was cut by 4 bases and J by 0 bases, with 7 bases left in between. CDR1 and CDR2 (germline): MDHEN, SYDVKM. The CDR3 sequence: CASSWTASNQPQHF. The CDR3 DNA is TGTGCCAGCAGTTGGACAGCTAGCAATCAGCCCCAGCATTTT.

This clone was recorded once. CDR3 DNA: TGCAGTGCTAGTGCCAGCGGGAGGGCCGGCAACAATGAGCAGTTCTTC. Protein product: CSASASGRAGNNEQFF. The chain carries TRBV20-1 and TRBJ2-1; 10 nucleotides agree with TRBD2. The trim removed 3 bases at V and 5 bases at J, leaving 10 bases unmatched. CDR1 is DFQATT and CDR2 is SNEGSKA in the germline V gene (reference sequence). CDR3 length: 16 amino acids.

This chain joins TRBV29-1 and TRBJ2-5; D gene unclear. This CDR3 region has 11 residues. Germline V gene lookup returns CDR1 SQVTM and CDR2 ANQGSEA. The V and J ends lost 7 bases and 4 bases respectively, with 10 bases between them. Here the CDR3 DNA reads TGCAGCGCCCGTCCCTCAGAGACCCAGTACTTC. Its protein product is CSARPSETQYF.

V is TRBV11-2 and J is TRBJ2-1; tentatively, D is TRBD2 (7 bases). The V gene lost 6 bases and the J gene lost 3 bases, with 18 bases spanning the gap. The CDR3 is 16 residues long. Looked up from germline, CDR1 is SGHAT and CDR2 is FQNNGV. CDR3 region: CASSFMGGLGYNEQFF. For the CDR3, the DNA is TGTGCCAGCAGTTTTATGGGGGGGCTTGGCTACAATGAGCAGTTCTTC.

The chain is built from TRBV9 and TRBJ1-1; D is possibly TRBD1 (5 bases). The CDR3 extends over 14 amino acids. Trimming cost V 4 bases and J 10 bases, with 20 bases left between them. The germline V gene encodes CDR1 SGDLS and CDR2 YYNGEE. The CDR3 here is CASSPRGGSMIAFF. The CDR3 region has the DNA TGTGCCAGCAGCCCACGGGGGGGGTCTATGATAGCTTTCTTT.

In this sample, this clone turned up once. The rearrangement joins TRBV18 to TRBJ1-6; TRBD1 aligns across 9 bases. Unmatched junction bases numbered 7, after V lost 5 bases and J lost 14 bases. The V gene's germline CDR1 is KGHSH and CDR2 LQKENI. The CDR3 spans 13 residues. CDR3 sequence reads: CASSAGQGPSLHF. In DNA form, the CDR3 reads TGTGCCAGCTCAGCCGGACAGGGGCCCTCCCTCCACTTT.

The CDR3 sequence is CASSFSGGRGYTF. The DNA for the CDR3 is TGTGCCAGCAGCTTTTCAGGGGGCAGAGGCTACACCTTC. The gene calls are TRBV7-9 and TRBJ1-2; 8 bases match TRBD1. V lost 3 bases and J lost 8; bases outside the gene matches: 5. This CDR3 spans 13 amino acids. CDR1 is SEHNR and CDR2 is FQNEAQ in the germline V gene (reference sequence).

The V gene is TRBV18, the J gene TRBJ2-3, with D possibly TRBD1 on 6 matching bases. Trimming pared 5 bases from V and 4 bases from J, leaving 31 bases between. The CDR3 is 20 residues long. Germline assignment: CDR1 KGHSH and CDR2 LQKENI. DNA of the CDR3: TGTGCCAGCTCAGGTCTCTTCACCCGTTCAACAGGGTCGGACGCAGATACGCAGTATTTT. Encoded protein: CASSGLFTRSTGSDADTQYF.

The rearrangement joins TRBV7-6 to TRBJ2-7, with 10 bases that match TRBD1. This CDR3 comprises 15 residues. The J segment lost 2 bases and the V segment lost 5 bases, leaving 6 bases of the junction unmatched. In germline, CDR1 is SGHVS, CDR2 FNYEAQ. CDR3 bases: TGTGCCAGCAGCATCGGACAGGGGGAGGCCTACGAGCAGTACTTC. Translating it yields CASSIGQGEAYEQYF. The entire variable domain, with the rest obtained from reference TRBV7-6 and TRBJ2-7, is as follows: GAGVSQSPRYKVTKRGQDVALRCDPISGHVSLYWYRQALGQGPEFLTYFNYEAQQDKSGLPNDRFSAERPEGSISTLTIQRTEQRDSAMYRCASSIGQGEAYEQYFGPGTRLTVT.

The V call is TRBV5-1, the J call TRBJ2-7; D is possibly TRBD2 (10 bases). The CDR3 contains 19 residues. The germline V gene has CDR1 SGHRS and CDR2 YFSETQ. The ends were cut back, 4 bases at V and 5 bases at J, with 31 bases in the middle. In DNA, the CDR3 is TGCGCCAGCAGCCGATCCGGGACAGGGCAACTAGCGGGATGGAACGAGCAGTACTTC. Translated, it gives CASSRSGTGQLAGWNEQYF.